The 32 T cell receptor beta chains below come from one sample, sequenced in a study of cytomegalovirus exposure and HLA in healthy donors. PCR primers comprised 60 Vbeta and 13 Jbeta primers. TCRdb keeps only in-frame clones here, not all; method: immunoSEQ multiplex PCR. The sample contains 150,000 or so clones, roughly four fifths of which appear only once. The sequenced material came from PBMCs. Source of these receptors: a man between 25 and 39 years old in good health and CMV-seropositive.

V and J are TRBV5-1 and TRBJ2-1; D gene uncertain. The CDR3 covers 12 residues. Germline V gives CDR1 SGHRS, CDR2 YFSETQ. V was clipped by 0 bases and J by 7 bases, with 5 bases between them. CDR3 in DNA: TGCGCCAGCAGCTTGGCCCATAATGAGCAGTTCTTC. Translation gives CASSLAHNEQFF. Full variable domain (remainder filled in from reference TRBV5-1 and TRBJ2-1): KAGVTQTPRYLIKTRGQQVTLSCSPISGHRSVSWYQQTPGQGLQFLFEYFSETQRNKGNFPGRFSGRQFSNSRSEMNVSTLELGDSALYLCASSLAHNEQFFGPGTRLTVL.

Remarks on this clone: At one of its ends the junction is not consistent with the germline gene, which may arise from a read error. The rearrangement links TRBV7-9 to TRBJ2-2; tentatively, D is TRBD2 (6 bases). CDR1 and CDR2 (germline): SEHNR, FQNEAQ (reference sequence). The CDR3 runs to 16 residues. The CDR3 spells CSSTQRRGPFPGELFF. The CDR3 coding sequence is TGTTCCAGCACCCAGAGGCGGGGCCCATTTCCCGGGGAGCTGTTTTTT.

This chain links TRBV2 with TRBJ1-2; 7 nucleotides align to TRBD1. J gave up 7 bases and V 7 bases, and 3 bases lay outside the gene matches. CDR1 is SNHLY and CDR2 is FYNNEI in the germline V gene. This CDR3 has 11 amino acids. CDR3 amino acids: CASKGARGYTF. The CDR3 coding sequence is TGTGCCAGCAAGGGGGCGCGTGGCTACACCTTC. The full variable domain, its missing parts supplied by reference TRBV2 and TRBJ1-2, is EPEVTQTPSHQVTQMGQEVILRCVPISNHLYFYWYRQILGQKVEFLVSFYNNEISEKSEIFDDQFSVERPDGSNFTLKIRSTKLEDSAMYFCASKGARGYTFGSGTRLTVV.

The CDR3: CASSLVQGNEKLFF. CDR3 nucleotides: TGTGCCAGCAGTTTAGTACAGGGTAATGAAAAACTGTTTTTT. The chain has TRBV27 and TRBJ1-4, with a tentative D call TRBD1 (6 bases). The CDR3 consists of 14 residues. CDR1 is MNHEY and CDR2 is SMNVEV in the germline V gene (reference sequence). V lost 2 bases to trimming and J lost 4 bases, with 8 bases between them. The entire variable domain, with the rest obtained from reference TRBV27 and TRBJ1-4, is as follows: EAQVTQNPRYLITVTGKKLTVTCSQNMNHEYMSWYRQDPGLGLRQIYYSMNVEVTDKGDVPEGYKVSRKEKRNFPLILESPSPNQTSLYFCASSLVQGNEKLFFGSGTQLSVL.

The rearrangement joins TRBV5-4 to TRBJ2-5; maybe TRBD1 (6 bases). Deletions cut 3 bases from V and 8 bases from J, with 17 bases between. The CDR3 is 14 residues long. Germline V gene data show CDR1 as SGHNT and CDR2 as YYREEE (reference sequence). Written as DNA, the CDR3 is TGTGCCAGCAGCTCCCTCAGGGGTGGGTTAACCCAGTACTTC. It translates to CASSSLRGGLTQYF. The full variable domain, in which reference TRBV5-4 and TRBJ2-5 provide the parts outside the CDR3, is ETGVTQSPTHLIKTRGQQVTLRCSSQSGHNTVSWYQQALGQGPQFIFQYYREEENGRGNFPPRFSGLQFPNYSSELNVNALELDDSALYLCASSSLRGGLTQYFGPGTRLLVL.

This chain joins TRBV19 and TRBJ2-1, with 7 bases that match TRBD1. This CDR3 region has 14 residues. J lost 6 bases, V lost 1 base, and 3 bases had no gene match. Germline V gene data show CDR1 as LNHDA and CDR2 as SQIVND (reference sequence). This CDR3 reads CASSIGPGGNEQFF. CDR3 sequence (DNA): TGTGCCAGTAGTATAGGACCAGGGGGCAATGAGCAGTTCTTC.

The chain uses TRBV28 and TRBJ2-7; D is perhaps TRBD2 (6 bases). CDR1 and CDR2 from the germline V gene are MDHEN and SYDVKM. CDR3 length: 14 amino acids. V lost 10 bases to trimming and J lost 5 bases, with 21 bases between them. The CDR3 reads CATGRRVSLHEQYF. CDR3 nucleotides: TGTGCCACGGGGAGGCGAGTTAGCCTTCACGAGCAGTACTTC.

The chain is built from TRBV5-1 and TRBJ2-1, with 13 bases identical to TRBD2. There are 17 residues in the CDR3. CDR1 and CDR2 (germline): SGHRS, YFSETQ. Trimming at V came to 0 bases and at J to 7 bases, leaving 7 bases not matched to a gene. DNA for the CDR3: TGCGCCAGCAGCTTGGGAGGACTAGCGGGAGTTGAAAATGAGCAGTTCTTC. Its translation is CASSLGGLAGVENEQFF.

The chain couples TRBV7-2 to TRBJ2-2; 10 positions match TRBD2. The germline CDR1 and CDR2 sequences are SGHTA and FQGNSA. Trimming took 3 bases from V and 7 from J; bases not matched to a gene: 8. The CDR3 consists of 16 residues. The CDR3 DNA follows: TGTGCCAGCAGCTTCGCTAGCGGGAGCCCCGGCGGGGAGCTGTTTTTT. This translates into CASSFASGSPGGELFF. The whole variable domain, filled in from reference TRBV7-2 and TRBJ2-2, reads GAGVSQSPSNKVTEKGKDVELRCDPISGHTALYWYRQSLGQGLEFLIYFQGNSAPDKSGLPSDRFSAERTGGSVSTLTIQRTQQEDSAVYLCASSFASGSPGGELFFGEGSRLTVL.

This rearrangement joins TRBV18 to TRBJ2-5; 11 nucleotides align to TRBD1. V shed 3 bases, J shed 4 bases, and the junction held 7 bases outside the gene matches. Germline lookup yields CDR1 KGHSH and CDR2 LQKENI. CDR3 length: 16 amino acids. The CDR3 reads CASSPSGQGAGETQYF. The CDR3 nucleotides are TGTGCCAGCTCACCCTCCGGACAGGGGGCAGGAGAGACCCAGTACTTC.

This chain joins TRBV15 and TRBJ1-5; the D is unclear. The CDR3 has 12 amino acids. Trimming pared 8 bases from V and 4 bases from J, leaving 9 bases between. The germline CDR1 and CDR2 sequences are LNHNV and YYDKDF (reference sequence). The chain's CDR3 is CATSGGNQPQHF. The CDR3 region has the DNA TGTGCCACCTCGGGAGGGAATCAGCCCCAGCATTTT.

The chain has TRBV5-6 and TRBJ2-5, with 10 bases identical to TRBD1. V lost 4 bases and J lost 4; bases outside the gene matches: 7. The CDR3 length is 15 residues. The germline V gene encodes CDR1 SGHDT and CDR2 YYEEEE. The CDR3 region has the DNA TGTGCCAGCAGCCCATCCGGGACAGGGGTAGAGACCCAGTACTTC. Translating gives CASSPSGTGVETQYF.

V gene TRBV6-5 combines with J gene TRBJ2-7, with a tentative D call TRBD2 (6 bases). There are 15 residues in the CDR3. Germline values: CDR1 MNHEY, CDR2 SVGAGI. The V end lost 6 bases, the J end lost 1 base, and 16 bases lay between the germline ends. In DNA, the CDR3 is TGTGCCAGCAGGGGATATGGGACTCCATCCTACGAGCAGTACTTC. It translates to CASRGYGTPSYEQYF.

This chain joins TRBV6-6 and TRBJ2-7, with no clear D. From germline, CDR1 is MNHNY and CDR2 SVGAGI (reference sequence). The CDR3 contains 13 residues. Trimming took off 6 bases at V and 3 bases at J, with 12 bases between the two ends. CDR3 region: CASSPPSLYEQYF. The CDR3 DNA is TGTGCCAGCAGCCCTCCGTCCCTCTACGAGCAGTACTTC.

The CDR3 loop reads CASRPEPQATFTEAFF. The CDR3 bases are TGCGCCAGCAGACCTGAACCGCAGGCCACCTTCACTGAAGCTTTCTTT. V usage is TRBV4-1 and J usage is TRBJ1-1, with unresolved D. The CDR3 covers 16 residues. V shed 6 bases and J shed 4 bases, with 21 bases lying between them. Germline V gene sequence: CDR1 MGHRA, CDR2 YSYEKL.

The chain is built from TRBV14 and TRBJ2-7; 7 bases line up with TRBD1. CDR1 SGHDN and CDR2 FVKESK come from the germline V gene. Losses at the gene ends were 2 bases for V and 1 base for J; bases not matched to a gene: 5. The CDR3 consists of 15 residues. The CDR3 coding sequence is TGTGCCAGCAGCCAAACGACAGGGTGGTCCTACGAGCAGTACTTC. Translating gives CASSQTTGWSYEQYF.

The rearrangement links TRBV7-9 to TRBJ2-1; 14 bases match TRBD2. V gave up 6 bases and J gave up 3 bases; unmatched junction bases: 4. Germline CDR1 reads SEHNR; CDR2 reads FQNEAQ (reference sequence). The CDR3 has 16 residues. CDR3 region: CASRRTSGGNYNEQFF. CDR3 DNA sequence: TGTGCCAGCAGGCGGACTAGCGGGGGGAACTACAATGAGCAGTTCTTC.

This chain uses TRBV5-1 with TRBJ2-5; 7 positions agree with TRBD1. Trimming at V came to 4 bases and at J to 2 bases, leaving 5 bases not matched to a gene. The CDR3 spans 14 residues. CDR1 and CDR2 from the germline V gene are SGHRS and YFSETQ. CDR3 in DNA: TGCGCCAGCAGCGCAAGGACAGGTCAAGAGACCCAGTACTTC. Translated, it gives CASSARTGQETQYF. Full variable domain (rest looked up from reference TRBV5-1 and TRBJ2-5): KAGVTQTPRYLIKTRGQQVTLSCSPISGHRSVSWYQQTPGQGLQFLFEYFSETQRNKGNFPGRFSGRQFSNSRSEMNVSTLELGDSALYLCASSARTGQETQYFGPGTRLLVL.

The chain has TRBV18 and TRBJ2-7, with 7 bases matching TRBD1. The ends lost 5 bases at V and 2 bases at J; junction bases unmatched: 12. The germline CDR1 and CDR2 sequences are KGHSH and LQKENI. The CDR3 length is 16 residues. The CDR3 DNA follows: TGTGCCAGCTCAACCTCGGACAGGAACAGACCCTACGAGCAGTACTTC. Its protein is CASSTSDRNRPYEQYF.

V is TRBV7-9 and J is TRBJ2-3; 8 bases agree with TRBD1. With 5 bases clipped from V and 2 bases from J, the junction kept 6 bases outside the gene matches. The CDR3 sequence is 15 residues long. The V gene's germline CDR1 is SEHNR and CDR2 FQNEAQ (reference sequence). CDR3: CASSVGTGYTDTQYF. The CDR3 DNA sequence: TGTGCCAGCAGCGTGGGGACAGGATACACAGATACGCAGTATTTT.

The V and J genes are TRBV5-6 and TRBJ2-1; D is uncertain. CDR3 length: 16 residues. The germline V gene has CDR1 SGHDT and CDR2 YYEEEE. Trimming removed 2 bases from V and 4 bases from J, with 16 bases in between. The CDR3 reads CASSLGTVILYNEQFF. The CDR3 coding sequence is TGTGCCAGCAGCTTAGGCACAGTCATCTTATACAATGAGCAGTTCTTC.

In its sample, this clone was seen a few times. This chain uses TRBV11-3 with TRBJ2-3, with 8 bases fitting TRBD2. Trimming cost V 2 bases and J 4 bases; bases outside gene matches: 11. The CDR3 consists of 17 residues. Germline-derived CDR1 and CDR2 are SGHNT and YENEEA. Written as DNA, the CDR3 is TGTGCCAGCAGCTTATCCTACGGGAGGGCCCTTGCAGATACGCAGTATTTT. It yields the protein CASSLSYGRALADTQYF.

The chain employs TRBV5-5 and TRBJ1-1; no clear D gene. The germline V gene encodes CDR1 SGHKS and CDR2 YYEKEE (reference sequence). The V gene lost 0 bases and the J gene lost 5 bases, with 11 bases spanning the gap. This CDR3 has 14 residues. CDR3 region: CASSLGAGGTEAFF. The CDR3 bases are TGTGCCAGCAGCTTGGGGGCGGGTGGGACTGAAGCTTTCTTT.

The chain employs TRBV2 and TRBJ2-7, with D possibly matching TRBD2 (6 bases). Germline V lookup: CDR1 SNHLY, CDR2 FYNNEI. The CDR3 loop spans 14 amino acids. V was shortened by 4 bases and J by 0 bases, with 10 bases between the two germline ends. In DNA form, the CDR3 reads TGTGCCAGCAGTGGACTAGGAAGCTCCTACGAGCAGTACTTC. Amino acids: CASSGLGSSYEQYF.

The chain is built from TRBV4-1 and TRBJ2-1; TRBD2 aligns across 10 bases. The germline V gene has CDR1 MGHRA and CDR2 YSYEKL. This CDR3 region has 19 residues. The ends lost 1 base at V and 6 bases at J; junction bases unmatched: 15. The CDR3 DNA reads TGCGCCAGCAGCCAAGTCCCTTCAATAGCGGGGGGTCTAAGCAATGAGCAGTTCTTC. It is translated as CASSQVPSIAGGLSNEQFF.

This clone was counted a single time. V and J are TRBV7-9 and TRBJ2-4; D may be TRBD2 (6 bases). The CDR3 length is 13 residues. The germline V gene encodes CDR1 SEHNR and CDR2 FQNEAQ (reference sequence). V was trimmed by 1 base and J by 13 bases, leaving 14 bases between them. The chain's CDR3 is CASSLGEVERQYF. The CDR3 DNA reads TGTGCCAGCAGCTTAGGGGAGGTGGAGAGGCAGTACTTC.

The chain has TRBV5-1 and TRBJ2-1; 10 bases are shared with TRBD2. The junction had 1 base not matched to a gene; V was cut back by 2 bases and J by 5 bases. Germline V gene lookup returns CDR1 SGHRS and CDR2 YFSETQ. This CDR3 comprises 14 residues. The CDR3 DNA is TGCGCCAGCAGCTTTGGGACTAGCGACAATGAGCAGTTCTTC. Amino acids: CASSFGTSDNEQFF.

This chain connects TRBV20-1 to TRBJ1-2, with D unclear. Trimming stripped 1 base from V and 7 bases from J, with 7 bases between. CDR3 length equals 11 residues. Germline lookup yields CDR1 DFQATT and CDR2 SNEGSKA (reference sequence). CDR3 bases: TGCAGTGCTAGAGGTGTCGGTGGCTACACCTTC. Amino acid sequence: CSARGVGGYTF.

This clone occurred once. This chain joins TRBV4-2 and TRBJ2-1; 7 nucleotides align to TRBD2. Germline CDR1 is LGHNA and CDR2 is YNFKEQ. This CDR3 has 16 amino acids. V shed 2 bases, J shed 7 bases, and the junction held 11 bases outside the gene matches. The CDR3 DNA follows: TGTGCCAGCAGCCAACCGAGGTCGGGGGGTTTTAATGAGCAGTTCTTC. Amino acids: CASSQPRSGGFNEQFF.

The V gene is TRBV5-1, the J gene TRBJ2-7, with 16 positions matching TRBD2. Losses at the gene ends were 3 bases for V and 0 bases for J; bases not matched to a gene: 12. This CDR3 comprises 20 residues. Per the germline V gene, CDR1 is SGHRS and CDR2 is YFSETQ. The CDR3 region has the DNA TGCGCCAGCAGCTCCACCGTGGGACTAGCGGGAGGGGCGAGCTCCTACGAGCAGTACTTC. This gives the protein CASSSTVGLAGGASSYEQYF.

The genes are TRBV7-9 and TRBJ2-3; 7 bases are a match to TRBD2. CDR1 is SEHNR and CDR2 is FQNEAQ in the germline V gene (reference sequence). This CDR3 is built from 14 residues. V lost 4 bases and J lost 4; bases outside the gene matches: 5. CDR3 in DNA: TGTGCCAGCAGCTCCCCTAGCGGTCCAGATACGCAGTATTTT. It is translated as CASSSPSGPDTQYF.

The V and J genes are TRBV28 and TRBJ2-7; TRBD2 might be the D (5 bases). The V and J ends lost 5 bases and 0 bases respectively, with 8 bases between them. The CDR3 extends over 13 amino acids. Germline CDR1 and CDR2: MDHEN and SYDVKM. The CDR3 bases are TGTGCCAGCAGTCCCGGGATCTCCTACGAGCAGTACTTC. Translated: CASSPGISYEQYF.